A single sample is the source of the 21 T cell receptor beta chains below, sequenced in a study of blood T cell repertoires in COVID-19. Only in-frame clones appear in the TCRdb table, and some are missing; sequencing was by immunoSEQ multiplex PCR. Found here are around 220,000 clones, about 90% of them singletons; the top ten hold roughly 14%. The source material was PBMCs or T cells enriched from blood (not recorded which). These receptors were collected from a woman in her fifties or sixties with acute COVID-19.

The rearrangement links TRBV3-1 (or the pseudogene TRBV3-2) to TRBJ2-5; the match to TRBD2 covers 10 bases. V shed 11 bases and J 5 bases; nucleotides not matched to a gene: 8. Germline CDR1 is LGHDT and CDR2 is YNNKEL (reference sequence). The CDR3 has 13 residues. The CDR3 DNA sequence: TGTGCCGCTTCCAGCGGGAGGGAGGAGACCCAGTACTTC. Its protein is CAASSGREETQYF.

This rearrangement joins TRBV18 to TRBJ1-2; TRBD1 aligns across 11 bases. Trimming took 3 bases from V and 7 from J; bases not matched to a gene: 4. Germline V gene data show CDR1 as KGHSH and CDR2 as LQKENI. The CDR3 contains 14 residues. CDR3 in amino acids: CASSPRDRGFGYTF. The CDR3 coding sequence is TGTGCCAGCTCACCCCGGGACAGGGGGTTTGGCTACACCTTC.

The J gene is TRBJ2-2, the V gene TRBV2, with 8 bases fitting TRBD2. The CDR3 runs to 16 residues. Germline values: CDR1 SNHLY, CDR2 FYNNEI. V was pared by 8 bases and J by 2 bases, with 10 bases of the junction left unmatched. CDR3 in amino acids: CASRTLAGVNTGELFF. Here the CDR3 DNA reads TGTGCCAGCCGAACCCTAGCGGGTGTAAACACCGGGGAGCTGTTTTTT.

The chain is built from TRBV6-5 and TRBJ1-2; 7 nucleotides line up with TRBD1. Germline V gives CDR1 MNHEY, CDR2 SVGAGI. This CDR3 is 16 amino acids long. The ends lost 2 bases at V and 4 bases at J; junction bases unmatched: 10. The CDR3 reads CASSYAGQTSGYGYTF. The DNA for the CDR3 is TGTGCCAGCAGTTACGCGGGACAGACTTCAGGCTATGGCTACACCTTC.

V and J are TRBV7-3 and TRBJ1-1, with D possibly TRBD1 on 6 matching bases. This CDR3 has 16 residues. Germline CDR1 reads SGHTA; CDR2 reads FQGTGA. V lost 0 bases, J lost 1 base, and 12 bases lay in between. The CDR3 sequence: CASSLTGTGRNTEAFF. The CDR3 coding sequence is TGTGCCAGCAGCTTAACCGGTACAGGGAGGAACACTGAAGCTTTCTTT.

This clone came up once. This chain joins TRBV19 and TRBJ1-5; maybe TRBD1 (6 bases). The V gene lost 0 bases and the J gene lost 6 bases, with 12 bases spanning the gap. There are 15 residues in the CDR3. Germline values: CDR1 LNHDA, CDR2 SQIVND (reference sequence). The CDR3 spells CASSIDKGVIQPQHF. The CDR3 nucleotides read TGTGCCAGTAGTATAGATAAGGGGGTTATTCAGCCCCAGCATTTT.

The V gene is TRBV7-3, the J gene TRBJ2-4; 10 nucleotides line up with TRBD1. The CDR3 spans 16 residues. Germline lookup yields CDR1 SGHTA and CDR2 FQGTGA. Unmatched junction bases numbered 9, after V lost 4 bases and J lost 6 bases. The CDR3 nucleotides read TGTGCCAGCAGCTCACAGACAGGGGGCGCTGGAAACATTCAGTACTTC. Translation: CASSSQTGGAGNIQYF.

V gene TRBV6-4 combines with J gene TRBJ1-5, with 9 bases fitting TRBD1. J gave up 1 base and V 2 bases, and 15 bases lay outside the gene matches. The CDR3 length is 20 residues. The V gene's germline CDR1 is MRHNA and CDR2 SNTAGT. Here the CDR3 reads CASSDHPTNRGRGSNQPQHF. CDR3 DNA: TGTGCCAGCAGTGACCACCCGACAAACAGGGGGCGTGGGAGCAATCAGCCCCAGCATTTT.

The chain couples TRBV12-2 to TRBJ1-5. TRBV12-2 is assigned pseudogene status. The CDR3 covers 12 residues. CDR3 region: CASRLDGQPQHF. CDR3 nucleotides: TGTGCAAGTCGCTTAGACGGGCAGCCCCAGCATTTT.

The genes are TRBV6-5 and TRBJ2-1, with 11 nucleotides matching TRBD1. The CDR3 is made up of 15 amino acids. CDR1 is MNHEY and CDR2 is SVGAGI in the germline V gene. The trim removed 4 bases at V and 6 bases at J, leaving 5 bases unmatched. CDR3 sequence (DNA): TGTGCCAGCAGTTGGGGACAGGGGGGGTCCAATGAGCAGTTCTTC. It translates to CASSWGQGGSNEQFF.

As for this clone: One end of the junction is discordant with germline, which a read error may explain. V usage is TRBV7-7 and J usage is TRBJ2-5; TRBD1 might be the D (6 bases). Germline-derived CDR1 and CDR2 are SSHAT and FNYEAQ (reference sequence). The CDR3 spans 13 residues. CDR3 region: CASSSTGTQTQYF. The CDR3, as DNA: TGTGCTAGCAGCTCGACAGGAACGCAGACCCAGTACTTC.

The CDR3 region has the DNA TGTGCCAGTAGTATCCGTTCGAGGGCCCAGAGCAATCAGCCCCAGCATTTT. Protein sequence: CASSIRSRAQSNQPQHF. The chain couples TRBV19 to TRBJ1-5; D gene unclear. Germline CDR1 is LNHDA and CDR2 is SQIVND (reference sequence). V was shortened by 3 bases and J by 1 base, with 16 bases between the two germline ends. This CDR3 region has 17 residues. The complete variable domain, with remaining parts taken from reference TRBV19 and TRBJ1-5, reads DGGITQSPKYLFRKEGQNVTLSCEQNLNHDAMYWYRQDPGQGLRLIYYSQIVNDFQKGDIAEGYSVSREKKESFPLTVTSAQKNPTAFYLCASSIRSRAQSNQPQHFGDGTRLSIL.

CDR3 loop: CASRLPLEQFF. CDR3 bases: TGTGCAAGTCGCTTACCCCTCGAGCAGTTCTTC. The chain couples TRBV12-2 to TRBJ2-1; no check of the table's D call, TRBD2, against the DNA was made. TRBV12-2 is given as a pseudogene. The CDR3 extends over 11 amino acids.

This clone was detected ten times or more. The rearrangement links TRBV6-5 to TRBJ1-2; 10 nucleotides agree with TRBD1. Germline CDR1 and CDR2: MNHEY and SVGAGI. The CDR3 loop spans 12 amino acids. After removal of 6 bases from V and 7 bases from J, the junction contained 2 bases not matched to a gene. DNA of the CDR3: TGTGCCAGCAGACGGGACAGGGGTGGCTACACCTTC. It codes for CASRRDRGGYTF.

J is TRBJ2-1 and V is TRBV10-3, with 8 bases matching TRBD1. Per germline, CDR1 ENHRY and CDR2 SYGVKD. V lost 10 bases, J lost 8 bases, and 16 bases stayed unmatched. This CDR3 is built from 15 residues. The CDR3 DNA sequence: TGTGCCACCGGTTCGAGGACAGGGATTATCGATGAGCAGTTCTTC. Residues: CATGSRTGIIDEQFF.

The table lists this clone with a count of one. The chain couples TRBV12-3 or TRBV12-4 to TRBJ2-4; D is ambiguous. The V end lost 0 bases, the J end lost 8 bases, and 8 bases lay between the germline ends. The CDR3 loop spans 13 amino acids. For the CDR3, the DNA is TGTGCCAGCAGTTTAGCAACTCTCGACATTCAGTACTTC. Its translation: CASSLATLDIQYF.

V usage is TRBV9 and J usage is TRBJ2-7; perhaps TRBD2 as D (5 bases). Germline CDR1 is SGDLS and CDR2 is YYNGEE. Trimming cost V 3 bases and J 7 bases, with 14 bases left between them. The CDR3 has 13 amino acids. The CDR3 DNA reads TGTGCCAGCAGCGGGACCCCCGGGGAAGAGCAGTACTTC. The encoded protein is CASSGTPGEEQYF.

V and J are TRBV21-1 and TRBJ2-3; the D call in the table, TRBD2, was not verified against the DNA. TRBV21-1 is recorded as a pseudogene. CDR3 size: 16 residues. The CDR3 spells CASSKRGRGYTDTQYF. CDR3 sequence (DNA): TGTGCCAGCAGCAAAAGAGGGCGGGGCTACACAGATACGCAGTATTTT.

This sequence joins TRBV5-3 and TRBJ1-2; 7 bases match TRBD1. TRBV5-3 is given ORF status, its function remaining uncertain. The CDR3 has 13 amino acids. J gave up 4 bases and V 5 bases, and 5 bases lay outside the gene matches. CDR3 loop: CARRGTDFYGYTF. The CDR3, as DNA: TGTGCCAGAAGGGGGACAGACTTCTATGGCTACACCTTC.

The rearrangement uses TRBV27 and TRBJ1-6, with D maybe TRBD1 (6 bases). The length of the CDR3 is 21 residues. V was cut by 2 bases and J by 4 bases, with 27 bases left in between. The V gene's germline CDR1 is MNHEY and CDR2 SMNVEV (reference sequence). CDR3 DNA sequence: TGTGCCAGCAGTTTAGGGGGACCGGGACACGGGACAACTCAATATAATTCACCCCTCCACTTT. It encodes CASSLGGPGHGTTQYNSPLHF.

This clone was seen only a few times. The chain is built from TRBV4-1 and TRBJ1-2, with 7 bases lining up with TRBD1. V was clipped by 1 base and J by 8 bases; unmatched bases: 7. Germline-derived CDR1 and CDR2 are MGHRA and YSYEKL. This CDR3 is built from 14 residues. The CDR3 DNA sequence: TGCGCCAGCAGCCAAGGACAGGGCCCAGGGGGCTACACCTTC. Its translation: CASSQGQGPGGYTF.